A selection of T cell receptor beta chains follows, all from one sample in a study of blood T cell repertoires in COVID-19. Generated by immunoSEQ multiplex PCR, the TCRdb table keeps only in-frame clones and is missing some. The table lists 97,000 or so clones, 87% of them singletons. The sequenced material came from peripheral blood. These receptors were taken from a man aged 50 or older with active COVID-19. CDR3s include the opening cysteine and the closing phenylalanine or tryptophan. The D gene is left open where the match is weak. The size field is filled for only some rows; it gives once, few, many or a size class.

TGTGCCAGCAGCTTACTTGACAGGGGGAACACTGAAGCTTTCTTT	CASSLLDRGNTEAFF	.	TRBD1	TRBV7-8	TRBJ1-1
TGTGCCAGCAGCCTGGGGGGACAGACCTCCTACGAGCAGTACTTC	CASSLGGQTSYEQYF	.	.	TRBV5-4	TRBJ2-7
TGTGCCAGCTCAGGGGACAGAAGAGGGACTGAAGCTTTCTTT	CASSGDRRGTEAFF	once	TRBD1	TRBV18	TRBJ1-1
TGTGCCAGCAGCGTTATGGGACAGGGGAATGAAAAACTGTTTTTT	CASSVMGQGNEKLFF	.	TRBD1	TRBV9	TRBJ1-4
TGTGCCAGCTCCCCCTCGGGGGGGCAGTCCTACGAGCAGTACTTC	CASSPSGGQSYEQYF	.	TRBD2	TRBV18	TRBJ2-7
TGTGCCAGCAGGGACCGGGACACGGTGAGGAATGAGCAGTTCTTC	CASRDRDTVRNEQFF	.	.	TRBV7-8	TRBJ2-1
TGTGCCAGCAGTTACACGGGAAGGCTGGGCACCATATATTTT	CASSYTGRLGTIYF	.	.	TRBV11-2	TRBJ1-3
TGTGCCAGCAGATTAGGGACTGGGGATAATTCACCCCTCCACTTT	CASRLGTGDNSPLHF	.	.	TRBV28	TRBJ1-6
TGTGCCAGTAGTGTAGTGGCTGGGGAGCACGAGCAGTACTTC	CASSVVAGEHEQYF	.	.	TRBV19	TRBJ2-7
TGCGCCAGCAGCCAAGATTCGGGCAGGGGGACCGGGGAGCTGTTTTTT	CASSQDSGRGTGELFF	.	TRBD1	TRBV4-1	TRBJ2-2
TGTGCCAGCAGTTACGGGGGACTTAACACTGAAGCTTTCTTT	CASSYGGLNTEAFF	once	.	TRBV6-5	TRBJ1-1
TGTGCCAGCACCCTAGAAGGTAGCAATCAGCCCCAGCATTTT	CASTLEGSNQPQHF	.	.	TRBV2	TRBJ1-5
TGCAGTGCTAGTCGACGGGACAGGGCGTTCTCCGAGCAGTACTTC	CSASRRDRAFSEQYF	.	TRBD1	TRBV20-1	TRBJ2-7
TGCGCCAGCAGCCAAGACAACCACTACGAGCAGTACTTC	CASSQDNHYEQYF	few	.	TRBV5-1	TRBJ2-7
TGTGCCAGCAGCTTAGGACCCGGGACAGCCCAAGAGACCCAGTACTTC	CASSLGPGTAQETQYF	.	TRBD1	TRBV7-2	TRBJ2-5
TGCAGTGCTAGTTACGGGAAAGAAGAGACCCAGTACTTC	CSASYGKEETQYF	.	.	TRBV20-1	TRBJ2-5
TGTGCCAGCAGTTACTTCGGGGGGGCCTCCTACAATGAGCAGTTCTTC	CASSYFGGASYNEQFF	.	TRBD2	TRBV6-5	TRBJ2-1
TGTGCCAGCAGTGTGCTGACACACGATGGCTACACCTTC	CASSVLTHDGYTF	.	.	TRBV25-1	TRBJ1-2
TGTGCCAGCAGCGGGGACAGGGGGCGCCCCTATGGCTACACCTTC	CASSGDRGRPYGYTF	few	TRBD1	TRBV7-9	TRBJ1-2
TGTGCCAGCAGTCGGACAGGGGGCAATCAGCCCCAGCATTTT	CASSRTGGNQPQHF	.	TRBD1	TRBV6-6	TRBJ1-5
TGTGCCAGCAGCGTAGGAGGCGGGGGGGCGTACAATGAGCAGTTCTTC	CASSVGGGGAYNEQFF	once	TRBD2	TRBV9	TRBJ2-1
TGTGCCATCAACCAGGGAAGTGAGTATGAGCAGTTCTTC	CAINQGSEYEQFF	.	.	TRBV10-3	TRBJ2-1
TGTGCCAGCAGTTACTCGTACTTATCGATAGTCGCCTATGGCTACACCTTC	CASSYSYLSIVAYGYTF	once	.	TRBV6-2/TRBV6-3	TRBJ1-2
TGTGCCAGCAGCTCCGTGGTGAGGCCGGGGTCCGAGCAGTACTTC	CASSSVVRPGSEQYF	.	.	TRBV11-2	TRBJ2-7
TGTGCCAGCAGCCAGAACACCGGGGAGCTGTTTTTT	CASSQNTGELFF	.	.	TRBV6-6	TRBJ2-2
TGTGCCATCAGTGATCCCGGACAGGGGAACACTGAAGCTTTCTTT	CAISDPGQGNTEAFF	.	TRBD1	TRBV10-3	TRBJ1-1
TGTGCCAGCAGCCAAGATCTAGGGACTGGAGGTCCCCTGTACCAAGAGACCCAGTACTTC	CASSQDLGTGGPLYQETQYF	.	.	TRBV4-2	TRBJ2-5
TGTGCCAGCAGTTACGAGCCCTATCTAGCGGGGGGCCCCCAAGAGACCCAGTACTTC	CASSYEPYLAGGPQETQYF	once	TRBD2	TRBV6-2/TRBV6-3	TRBJ2-5
TGCGCCAGCAGCTTGGCCGGCGGAAAGAATGAGCAGTTCTTC	CASSLAGGKNEQFF	.	.	TRBV5-1	TRBJ2-1
TGTGCCAGCAGCGTATTAGCGGGGGTATACAATGAGCAGTTCTTC	CASSVLAGVYNEQFF	.	TRBD2	TRBV9	TRBJ2-1
TGTGCCAGCAGCCAAAAAGCGGACGAGCAGTACTTC	CASSQKADEQYF	.	.	TRBV3-1/TRBV3-2	TRBJ2-7
TGTGCCAGCTCGCATGGCGGCAATGAGCAGTTCTTC	CASSHGGNEQFF	.	.	TRBV18	TRBJ2-1
TGTGCCAGCAGTTACTTGACAGGGGGCTATGGCTACACCTTC	CASSYLTGGYGYTF	once	TRBD1	TRBV6-2/TRBV6-3	TRBJ1-2
TGTGCCAGCAGTCGAGATAGCGGGGGGGCCGAGACCCAGTACTTC	CASSRDSGGAETQYF	.	TRBD2	TRBV27	TRBJ2-5
TGTGCCAGCAACCCGGACAGGGGGTTAAACAATGAGCAGTTCTTC	CASNPDRGLNNEQFF	once	TRBD1	TRBV28	TRBJ2-1
TGTGCCAGCAGTTTTTCCCTCCTAATGAACACTGAAGCTTTCTTT	CASSFSLLMNTEAFF	once	.	TRBV3-1/TRBV3-2	TRBJ1-1
TGTGCCAGCAGCGTAATCTATCTTGGGGAGGTTCAGGCTTTCTTT	CASSVIYLGEVQAFF	.	.	TRBV9	TRBJ1-1
TGTGCCTGGAATTCGGAGGTACAAGAGACCCAGTACTTC	CAWNSEVQETQYF	.	.	TRBV30	TRBJ2-5